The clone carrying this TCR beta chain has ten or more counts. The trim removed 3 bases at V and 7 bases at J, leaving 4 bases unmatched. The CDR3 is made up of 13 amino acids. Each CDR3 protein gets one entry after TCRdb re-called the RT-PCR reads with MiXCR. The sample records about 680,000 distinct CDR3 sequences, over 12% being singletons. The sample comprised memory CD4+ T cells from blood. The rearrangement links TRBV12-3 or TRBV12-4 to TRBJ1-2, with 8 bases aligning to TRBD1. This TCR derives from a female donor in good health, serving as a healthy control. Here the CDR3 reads CASSFGRGLGYTF. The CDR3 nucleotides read TGTGCCAGCAGTTTTGGCAGGGGGCTTGGCTACACCTTC.